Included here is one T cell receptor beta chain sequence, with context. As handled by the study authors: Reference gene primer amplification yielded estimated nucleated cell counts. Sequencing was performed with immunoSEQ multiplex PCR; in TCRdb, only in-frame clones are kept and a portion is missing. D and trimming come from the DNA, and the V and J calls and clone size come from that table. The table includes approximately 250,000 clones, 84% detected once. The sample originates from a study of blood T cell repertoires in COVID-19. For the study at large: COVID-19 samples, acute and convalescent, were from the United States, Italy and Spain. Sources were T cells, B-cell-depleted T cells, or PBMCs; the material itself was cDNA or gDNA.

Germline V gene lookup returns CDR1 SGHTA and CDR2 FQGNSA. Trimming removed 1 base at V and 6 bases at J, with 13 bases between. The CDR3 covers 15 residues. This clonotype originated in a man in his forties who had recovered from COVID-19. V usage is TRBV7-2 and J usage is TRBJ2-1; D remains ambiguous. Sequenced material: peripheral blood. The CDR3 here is CASSLGPSGGNEQFF. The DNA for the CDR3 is TGTGCCAGCAGCTTAGGGCCCTCTGGCGGCAATGAGCAGTTCTTC. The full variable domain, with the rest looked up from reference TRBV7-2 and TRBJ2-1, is GAGVSQSPSNKVTEKGKDVELRCDPISGHTALYWYRQSLGQGLEFLIYFQGNSAPDKSGLPSDRFSAERTGGSVSTLTIQRTQQEDSAVYLCASSLGPSGGNEQFFGPGTRLTVL.